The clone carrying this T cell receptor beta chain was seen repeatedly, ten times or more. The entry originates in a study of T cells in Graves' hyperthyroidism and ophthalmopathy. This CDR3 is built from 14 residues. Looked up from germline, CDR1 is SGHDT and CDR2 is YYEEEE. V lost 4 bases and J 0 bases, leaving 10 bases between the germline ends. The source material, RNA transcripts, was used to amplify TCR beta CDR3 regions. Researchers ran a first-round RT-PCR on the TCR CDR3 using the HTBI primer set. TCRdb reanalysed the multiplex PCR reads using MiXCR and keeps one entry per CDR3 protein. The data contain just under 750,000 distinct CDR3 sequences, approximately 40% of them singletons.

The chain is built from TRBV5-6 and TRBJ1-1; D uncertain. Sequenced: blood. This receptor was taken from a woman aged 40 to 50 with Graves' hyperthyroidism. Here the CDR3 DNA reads TGTGCCAGCAGCATAACGAGCGTGAACACTGAAGCTTTCTTT. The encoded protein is CASSITSVNTEAFF.